Presented here are 22 T cell receptor beta chains from one specimen sequenced in a study of cytomegalovirus exposure and HLA in healthy donors. The PCR had 60 Vbeta and 13 Jbeta primers. Only in-frame clones appear in the TCRdb table, and some are missing; sequencing was by immunoSEQ multiplex PCR. Of around 210,000 clones listed, 70% to 90% were seen once; the top ten hold around 0.23%. The material sequenced was PBMCs. All receptors derive from a girl aged 2 to 9 in good health and CMV-seronegative.

The chain links TRBV5-5 to TRBJ1-2; D is unresolved. Germline CDR1 reads SGHKS; CDR2 reads YYEKEE (reference sequence). CDR3 size: 16 residues. The V end lost 0 bases, the J end lost 7 bases, and 19 bases lay between the germline ends. CDR3 DNA sequence: TGTGCCAGCAGCTTGGCCCTCGATAGGGTAGGAGGTGGCTACACCTTC. This gives the protein CASSLALDRVGGGYTF.

V is TRBV5-1 and J is TRBJ2-7, with D unresolved. The germline V and J ends were trimmed by 1 base and 2 bases, with 10 bases remaining between them. The CDR3 is made up of 14 amino acids. The germline V gene has CDR1 SGHRS and CDR2 YFSETQ. The CDR3 DNA follows: TGCGCCAGCAGCTTGAATAACAGAGCCTACGAGCAGTACTTC. It specifies CASSLNNRAYEQYF.

This clone was detected once. CDR3 nucleotide sequence: TGCGCCAGCAGCCCGGACTTATCCACCTTACCTAATGAGCAGTTCTTC. Its translation is CASSPDLSTLPNEQFF. The chain has TRBV5-1 and TRBJ2-1; possibly TRBD2 for D (5 bases). The germline gives CDR1 SGHRS, CDR2 YFSETQ. The CDR3 is made up of 16 amino acids. V was pared by 4 bases and J by 7 bases, with 21 bases between.

The chain employs TRBV6-6 and TRBJ1-5; no clear D gene. The germline CDR1 and CDR2 sequences are MNHNY and SVGAGI (reference sequence). This CDR3 contains 13 residues. Trimming took 3 bases from V and 7 from J, leaving 10 bases between them. CDR3 sequence reads: CASSYELWQPQHF. CDR3 sequence (DNA): TGTGCCAGCAGTTATGAGCTTTGGCAGCCCCAGCATTTT.

The DNA for the CDR3 is TGCGCCAGCAGCCTCAAGTCCTCAGGACTAGCGGGAGCAAGCTCCTACGAGCAGTACTTC. It is translated as CASSLKSSGLAGASSYEQYF. The rearrangement joins TRBV5-1 to TRBJ2-7, with 13 nucleotides matching TRBD2. The V gene end was trimmed by 4 bases and the J gene end by 0 bases; junction bases not matched to a gene: 16. This CDR3 has 20 amino acids. Germline values: CDR1 SGHRS, CDR2 YFSETQ.

V and J are TRBV11-2 and TRBJ2-1; 10 positions agree with TRBD2. Germline CDR1 SGHAT, CDR2 FQNNGV. V dropped 1 base and J dropped 4; count of bases not matched to a gene: 4. The CDR3 loop spans 16 amino acids. Here the CDR3 DNA reads TGTGCCAGCAGCTTAGTGGCTAGCGGGGGATACAATGAGCAGTTCTTC. Translation gives CASSLVASGGYNEQFF.

This clone was seen more than once but under ten times. CDR3 in DNA: TGCGCCAGCTCCATAGCCGGGACAGGGATTAACAATGAGCAGTTCTTC. Protein product: CASSIAGTGINNEQFF. This sequence joins TRBV5-1 and TRBJ2-1; TRBD1 agrees at 9 bases. CDR3 length: 16 amino acids. J was trimmed by 5 bases and V by 7 bases; bases with no gene match: 13. Looked up from germline, CDR1 is SGHRS and CDR2 is YFSETQ.

CDR3: CASSLGAKNNYGYTF. CDR3 bases: TGTGCCAGCAGCTTAGGAGCGAAAAACAACTATGGCTACACCTTC. The J gene is TRBJ1-2, the V gene TRBV7-9; D call uncertain. The CDR3 is made up of 15 amino acids. The V end lost 1 base, the J end lost 2 bases, and 11 bases lay between the germline ends. Germline V gene data show CDR1 as SEHNR and CDR2 as FQNEAQ (reference sequence).

The chain combines TRBV27 with TRBJ1-4, with TRBD1 as a possible D gene (6 bases). This CDR3 has 15 amino acids. V dropped 5 bases and J dropped 7 bases, with 17 bases sitting between them. The germline gives CDR1 MNHEY, CDR2 SMNVEV (reference sequence). The CDR3 DNA follows: TGTGCCAGCAGTCTCCTCAGGGGAAGAGGTGAAAAACTGTTTTTT. Translation gives CASSLLRGRGEKLFF.

The rearrangement links TRBV7-9 to TRBJ2-2, with 8 bases lining up with TRBD1. The CDR3 loop spans 15 amino acids. V lost 5 bases, J lost 7 bases, and 9 bases stayed unmatched. Germline-derived CDR1 and CDR2 are SEHNR and FQNEAQ (reference sequence). The CDR3 DNA is TGTGCCAGCAGCGAACGCGACAGGGGAGGCGGGGAGCTGTTTTTT. This translates into CASSERDRGGGELFF.

The genes are TRBV4-2 and TRBJ1-1; D perhaps matches TRBD1 (6 bases). V shed 3 bases and J shed 3 bases, with 8 bases lying between them. Germline V gene data show CDR1 as LGHNA and CDR2 as YNFKEQ. This CDR3 contains 13 residues. CDR3 sequence reads: CASSQGADTEAFF. The CDR3 DNA reads as TGTGCCAGCAGCCAGGGGGCTGACACTGAAGCTTTCTTT.

This clone has only one observation. The rearrangement joins TRBV5-1 to TRBJ2-2; 14 bases are a match to TRBD2. Germline trimming cut 5 bases from V and 2 bases from J; bases unmatched to any gene: 5. Germline CDR1 is SGHRS and CDR2 is YFSETQ. This CDR3 has 17 amino acids. This CDR3 is CASSSGLAGGNTGELFF. The CDR3, as DNA: TGCGCCAGCAGTTCTGGACTAGCGGGAGGTAACACCGGGGAGCTGTTTTTT.

This chain connects TRBV5-1 to TRBJ2-4; possibly TRBD2 for D (6 bases). Per the germline V gene, CDR1 is SGHRS and CDR2 is YFSETQ. The V and J ends lost 0 bases and 10 bases respectively, with 14 bases between them. CDR3 length: 14 residues. The chain's CDR3 is CASSLESGPRIQYF. CDR3 nucleotide sequence: TGCGCCAGCAGCTTGGAGAGCGGGCCCCGAATTCAGTACTTC.

This chain joins TRBV19 and TRBJ1-1; 7 positions match TRBD1. The J segment lost 3 bases and the V segment lost 10 bases, leaving 11 bases of the junction unmatched. The CDR3 is made up of 14 amino acids. Germline V gene sequence: CDR1 LNHDA, CDR2 SQIVND (reference sequence). The CDR3: CATSRGDWYTEAFF. The CDR3 nucleotides read TGTGCCACCAGCAGGGGGGACTGGTACACTGAAGCTTTCTTT.

The V and J genes are TRBV5-1 and TRBJ2-7; TRBD2 aligns across 8 bases. Germline assignment: CDR1 SGHRS and CDR2 YFSETQ. J was trimmed by 0 bases and V by 0 bases; bases with no gene match: 11. The CDR3 runs to 18 residues. In nucleotides, the CDR3 is TGCGCCAGCAGCTTGGGGGTTGGCACTAGCGGACTCTCCTACGAGCAGTACTTC. It encodes CASSLGVGTSGLSYEQYF.

This clone was picked up a small number of times. V gene TRBV20-1 combines with J gene TRBJ2-2; no clear D gene. The CDR3 loop spans 11 amino acids. V lost 5 bases to trimming and J lost 1 base, with 2 bases between them. From germline, CDR1 is DFQATT and CDR2 SNEGSKA (reference sequence). CDR3: CSARNTGELFF. Here the CDR3 DNA reads TGCAGTGCTCGGAACACCGGGGAGCTGTTTTTT.

This rearrangement joins TRBV18 to TRBJ2-3; possibly TRBD2 for D (6 bases). The CDR3 runs to 15 residues. Trimming pared 6 bases from V and 3 bases from J, leaving 16 bases between. The germline V gene encodes CDR1 KGHSH and CDR2 LQKENI. The CDR3 loop is CASSLTSAPTDTQYF. The DNA for the CDR3 is TGTGCCAGCTCCCTGACTAGTGCCCCGACAGATACGCAGTATTTT.

This clone occurred a few times. The chain carries TRBV7-9 and TRBJ1-1, with 9 bases that match TRBD1. This CDR3 has 13 amino acids. Germline trimming cut 5 bases from V and 6 bases from J; bases unmatched to any gene: 4. Looked up from germline, CDR1 is SEHNR and CDR2 is FQNEAQ (reference sequence). CDR3 bases: TGTGCCAGCAGCGACAGGGGGTTTGCTGAAGCTTTCTTT. Translated: CASSDRGFAEAFF.

The chain recombines TRBV5-6 with TRBJ2-2, with 12 bases fitting TRBD2. The V and J ends lost 4 bases and 5 bases, in that order; junction bases with no gene match: 9. There are 17 residues in the CDR3. Germline CDR1 is SGHDT and CDR2 is YYEEEE. The CDR3 nucleotides are TGTGCCAGCAGCCGTCAGGCTAGCGGGAGGGCGACCGGGGAGCTGTTTTTT. Amino acids: CASSRQASGRATGELFF.

The chain is built from TRBV7-9 and TRBJ1-6; no firm D call. The CDR3 consists of 14 residues. Germline lookup yields CDR1 SEHNR and CDR2 FQNEAQ (reference sequence). V lost 7 bases and J lost 6, with 13 bases in between. CDR3 sequence: CASTPVGVNSPLHF. The CDR3 DNA reads as TGTGCCAGCACCCCGGTCGGGGTTAATTCACCCCTCCACTTT.

This chain links TRBV12-5 with TRBJ1-5; D perhaps matches TRBD1 (6 bases). The CDR3 has 17 amino acids. The germline gives CDR1 LGHNT, CDR2 FRNRAP. The V end was cut by 8 bases, the J end by 2 bases, with 22 bases between. The CDR3 DNA sequence: TGTGCTAGTCCAGCTCTCCCACAGGGTAGGTGCAATCAGCCCCAGCATTTT. As protein: CASPALPQGRCNQPQHF.

This clone was seen more than once but under ten times. This rearrangement joins TRBV11-2 to TRBJ2-7, with D possibly TRBD2 on 5 matching bases. Trimming pared 0 bases from V and 3 bases from J, leaving 12 bases between. The V gene's germline CDR1 is SGHAT and CDR2 FQNNGV. CDR3 length: 15 amino acids. The CDR3 sequence is CASSLEWAGGYEQYF. The CDR3 nucleotides are TGTGCCAGCAGCTTAGAGTGGGCAGGAGGCTACGAGCAGTACTTC.